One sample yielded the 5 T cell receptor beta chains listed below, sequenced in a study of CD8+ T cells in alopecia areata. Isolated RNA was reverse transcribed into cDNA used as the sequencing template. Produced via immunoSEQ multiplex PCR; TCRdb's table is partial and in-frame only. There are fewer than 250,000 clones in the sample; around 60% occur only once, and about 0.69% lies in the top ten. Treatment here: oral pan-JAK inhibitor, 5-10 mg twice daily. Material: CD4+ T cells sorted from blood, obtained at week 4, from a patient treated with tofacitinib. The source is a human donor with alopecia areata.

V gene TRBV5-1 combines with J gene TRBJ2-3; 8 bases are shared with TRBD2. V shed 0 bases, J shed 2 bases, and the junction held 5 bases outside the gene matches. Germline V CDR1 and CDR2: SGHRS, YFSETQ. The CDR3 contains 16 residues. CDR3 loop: CASSLATAGATDTQYF. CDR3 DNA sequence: TGCGCCAGCAGCTTGGCCACAGCGGGAGCCACAGATACGCAGTATTTT.

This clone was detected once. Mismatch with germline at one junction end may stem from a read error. The CDR3 sequence: CASSIDQGAYVHF. The CDR3 coding sequence is TGTGCCAGCAGCATTGATCAGGGGGCATATGTTCACTTT. J is TRBJ1-1 and V is TRBV28; 8 nucleotides agree with TRBD1. This CDR3 spans 13 amino acids. Germline CDR1 MDHEN, CDR2 SYDVKM.

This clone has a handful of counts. CDR3 sequence reads: CVAGGLNTEAFF. In DNA, the CDR3 is TGTGTCGCAGGGGGCTTAAACACTGAAGCTTTCTTT. This chain joins TRBV28 and TRBJ1-1; 8 bases align to TRBD1. This CDR3 has 12 amino acids. Per the germline V gene, CDR1 is MDHEN and CDR2 is SYDVKM.

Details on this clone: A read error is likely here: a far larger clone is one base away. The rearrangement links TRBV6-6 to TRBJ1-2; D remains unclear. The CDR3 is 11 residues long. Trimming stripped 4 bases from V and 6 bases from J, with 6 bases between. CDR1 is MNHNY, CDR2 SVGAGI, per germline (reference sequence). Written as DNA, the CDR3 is TGTGCCAGCAGTTCCCTCGATGGCTACACCTTC. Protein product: CASSSLDGYTF.

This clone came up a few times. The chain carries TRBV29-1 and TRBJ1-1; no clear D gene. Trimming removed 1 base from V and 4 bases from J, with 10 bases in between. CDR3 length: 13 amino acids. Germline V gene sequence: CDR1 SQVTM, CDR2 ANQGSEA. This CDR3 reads CSVEVGRTTEAFF. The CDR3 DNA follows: TGCAGCGTTGAAGTAGGGAGGACCACTGAAGCTTTCTTT. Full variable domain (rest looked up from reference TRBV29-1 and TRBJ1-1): SAVISQKPSRDICQRGTSLTIQCQVDSQVTMMFWYRQQPGQSLTLIATANQGSEATYESGFVIDKFPISRPNLTFSTLTVSNMSPEDSSIYLCSVEVGRTTEAFFGQGTRLTVV.